The sequence of this T cell receptor beta chain was determined in a study of blood T cell repertoires in COVID-19. Study-level information: The origin of the acute and convalescent COVID-19 samples was the United States, Italy and Spain. PBMCs, B-cell-depleted T cells, or T cells were the source of the cDNA or gDNA that made up the material.

Original processing methods: How many nucleated cells were present was estimated from reference gene primer amplification. The data were produced by immunoSEQ multiplex PCR, yet TCRdb's version contains in-frame clones alone and is incomplete. D and trimming come from the DNA, and the V and J calls and clone size come from that table. The sample includes some 26,000 clones, about 83% seen only once; the top ten take less than 20%. The specimen sequenced was peripheral blood. The receptor was derived from a human donor in a cohort sampled during active COVID-19.

The CDR3 reads CSVGTEHSNQPQHF. As DNA, the CDR3 is TGCAGCGTGGGGACAGAGCATAGCAATCAGCCCCAGCATTTT. The chain carries TRBV29-1 and TRBJ1-5; 7 bases match TRBD1. This CDR3 spans 14 amino acids. With 6 bases clipped from V and 0 bases from J, the junction kept 5 bases outside the gene matches. Germline CDR1 and CDR2: SQVTM and ANQGSEA.